The 15 T cell receptor beta chains below come from one sample, sequenced in a study of blood T cells in healthy people across ages (dated by TCRdb to between 2014 and 2017). Receptor amplification or capture employed 5' RACE. TCRdb lists the instrument as Illumina HiSeq 2500. A second PCR of about 7 to 12 cycles was run with a J-beta primer mix and a sample-barcoded 5' primer. TCRdb redid the processing of the public reads, applying fastp at Q25 and MiXCR, and retained in-frame beta chains. One record per CDR3 amino acid sequence lists the most common genes and DNA. This sample comprises around 500,000 distinct CDR3 sequences, roughly a quarter of them detected only once. 3% to 4% of the sample rests with the top ten. The sample also formed part of further work on T cells of mothers and their children.

Sequenced material: blood. The receptors stem from a boy aged 2 to 10 in good health.

V usage is TRBV2 and J usage is TRBJ2-5; D gene unclear. Gene TRBJ2-1 matches the end of the DNA better, so the J call may be wrong. The CDR3 contains 12 residues. The germline V gene encodes CDR1 SNHLY and CDR2 FYNNEI. The CDR3 region is CASSENYNEQFF. The CDR3 nucleotides read TGTGCCAGCAGTGAGAACTACAATGAGCAGTTCTTC.

This clonotype came up a few times. The V call is TRBV7-2, the J call TRBJ1-5, with TRBD1 matching 9 bases. V was clipped by 5 bases and J by 7 bases; unmatched bases: 3. The CDR3 spans 13 residues. CDR1 is SGHTA, CDR2 FQGNSA, per germline. The CDR3 here is CASSTGGRQPQHF. The CDR3 coding sequence is TGTGCCAGCAGCACAGGGGGCCGGCAGCCCCAGCATTTT.

The genes are TRBV2 and TRBJ2-1, with D possibly matching TRBD2 (6 bases). CDR1 is SNHLY and CDR2 is FYNNEI in the germline V gene. The CDR3 contains 12 residues. Trimming pared 8 bases from V and 6 bases from J, leaving 11 bases between. CDR3 amino acids: CASGGSGNEQFF. In nucleotides, the CDR3 is TGTGCCAGCGGGGGGTCCGGCAATGAGCAGTTCTTC.

This clonotype was observed many times. The J gene is TRBJ1-2, the V gene TRBV27, with a weak D call TRBD1 (5 bases). Per the germline V gene, CDR1 is MNHEY and CDR2 is SMNVEV (reference sequence). Trimming stripped 8 bases from V and 3 bases from J, with 13 bases between. The CDR3 length is 13 residues. Here the CDR3 reads CASSLRGDYGYTF. The CDR3 DNA reads as TGTGCCAGCTCACTTCGGGGGGACTATGGCTACACCTTC.

This rearrangement joins TRBV29-1 to TRBJ1-4, with D possibly being TRBD1 (6 bases). The CDR3 contains 13 residues. V lost 6 bases and J 8 bases, leaving 16 bases between the germline ends. Germline CDR1 SQVTM, CDR2 ANQGSEA. This CDR3 reads CSVVGQYSEKLFF. The CDR3 DNA follows: TGCAGCGTGGTCGGACAGTATAGCGAAAAACTGTTTTTT. Supplemented by reference TRBV29-1 and TRBJ1-4, the full variable domain reads SAVISQKPSRDICQRGTSLTIQCQVDSQVTMMFWYRQQPGQSLTLIATANQGSEATYESGFVIDKFPISRPNLTFSTLTVSNMSPEDSSIYLCSVVGQYSEKLFFGSGTQLSVL.

The chain links TRBV20-1 to TRBJ1-1; no firm D call. V gave up 6 bases and J gave up 2 bases, with 10 bases separating them. Germline CDR1 is DFQATT and CDR2 is SNEGSKA (reference sequence). CDR3 length: 12 amino acids. The CDR3, as DNA: TGCAGTGCGACCTACAGCAACACTGAAGCTTTCTTT. Protein product: CSATYSNTEAFF.

The chain combines TRBV20-1 with TRBJ2-1; 8 positions match TRBD1. With V trimmed by 5 bases and J by 6 bases, 3 bases remained unmatched. There are 12 residues in the CDR3. Germline V CDR1 and CDR2: DFQATT, SNEGSKA (reference sequence). CDR3 sequence (DNA): TGCAGTGCTCAGGGGGCCGGCAATGAGCAGTTCTTC. Its protein product is CSAQGAGNEQFF.

The V call is TRBV15, the J call TRBJ2-5, with 12 bases identical to TRBD1. The end of the DNA aligns better with TRBJ2-1, so the J call may be wrong. This CDR3 spans 16 amino acids. CDR1 is LNHNV, CDR2 YYDKDF, per germline (reference sequence). In nucleotides, the CDR3 is TGTGCCACCAGCAGAGGTTCCGGGACAGGGGGCGATGAGCAGTTCTTC. It specifies CATSRGSGTGGDEQFF.

This clonotype has just a few counts. The chain couples TRBV29-1 to TRBJ2-1; 9 bases agree with TRBD1. CDR3 size: 14 residues. V was clipped by 6 bases and J by 6 bases; unmatched bases: 9. Germline-derived CDR1 and CDR2 are SQVTM and ANQGSEA. The CDR3 reads CSVRTGVTVNEQFF. Here the CDR3 DNA reads TGCAGCGTCAGGACAGGGGTGACTGTCAATGAGCAGTTCTTC.

This clonotype has at least ten counts. The chain employs TRBV3-1 and TRBJ2-7; 11 nucleotides match TRBD2. Germline lookup yields CDR1 LGHDT and CDR2 YNNKEL (reference sequence). After removal of 2 bases from V and 0 bases from J, the junction contained 3 bases not matched to a gene. CDR3 length: 16 amino acids. The CDR3 nucleotides read TGTGCCAGCAGCCAACCTAGCGGGAGGCTCTCCTACGAGCAGTACTTC. Its protein is CASSQPSGRLSYEQYF.

The chain uses TRBV5-1 and TRBJ2-5; TRBD1 matches 8 bases. Germline values: CDR1 SGHRS, CDR2 YFSETQ. Trimming cost V 4 bases and J 2 bases; bases outside gene matches: 7. CDR3 size: 15 residues. This CDR3 reads CASSRTGWRQETQYF. CDR3 bases: TGCGCCAGCAGCAGGACAGGGTGGAGACAAGAGACCCAGTACTTC.

This clonotype occurred many times. The gene calls are TRBV7-2 and TRBJ1-2, with no clear D. CDR3 length: 15 amino acids. V lost 7 bases and J lost 2, with 17 bases in between. CDR1 and CDR2 from the germline V gene are SGHTA and FQGNSA. CDR3 sequence reads: CASTQSATENYGYTF. The CDR3, as DNA: TGTGCCAGCACCCAAAGCGCGACTGAGAACTATGGCTACACCTTC.

This sequence joins TRBV2 and TRBJ2-5; 9 positions match TRBD2. The germline V gene has CDR1 SNHLY and CDR2 FYNNEI. V was clipped by 3 bases and J by 5 bases; unmatched bases: 7. The CDR3 sequence is 15 residues long. The CDR3 nucleotides are TGTGCCAGCAGTGAGCGGGGGGGTATCGGTGAGACCCAGTACTTC. Protein sequence: CASSERGGIGETQYF.

V is TRBV10-3 and J is TRBJ2-2; TRBD1 matches at 9 bases. V was pared by 6 bases and J by 2 bases, with 4 bases of the junction left unmatched. CDR1 ENHRY and CDR2 SYGVKD come from the germline V gene. The CDR3 sequence is 15 residues long. The CDR3 DNA follows: TGTGCCATCAGACCGGGACAGGGCAACACCGGGGAGCTGTTTTTT. This translates into CAIRPGQGNTGELFF.

The chain recombines TRBV20-1 with TRBJ1-2, with D perhaps TRBD1 (5 bases). Germline V gives CDR1 DFQATT, CDR2 SNEGSKA (reference sequence). Deletions cut 3 bases from V and 7 bases from J, with 12 bases between. The CDR3 consists of 12 residues. This CDR3 reads CSARPPGLGYTF. DNA of the CDR3: TGCAGTGCTAGGCCCCCGGGGCTTGGCTACACCTTC.